Shown below are 23 T cell receptor beta chains from a single sample sequenced in a study of T-cell reconstitution after alpha-beta-depleted transplantation in children. TCRbeta library construction was performed incorporating unique molecular identifiers. TCRdb reanalysed the PCR reads using MiXCR and keeps one entry per CDR3 protein. The table shows about 980,000 distinct CDR3 sequences, with 25% to 30% occurring only once. Sequences were derived from PBMCs, mostly from graft donor cells, sampled 360 days after TCRalphabeta/CD19-depleted stem cell transplant. These TCRs come from a boy under two years old who had a stem cell transplant for SCID, so the T cells may come from the graft donor.

The chain is built from TRBV10-3 and TRBJ2-1; D might be TRBD1 or TRBD2, each matching 5 bases. Per the germline V gene, CDR1 is ENHRY and CDR2 is SYGVKD. This CDR3 comprises 12 residues. V was pared by 5 bases and J by 15 bases, with 17 bases between. DNA of the CDR3: TGTGCCATCAGTCCCGGGACCGGACGGGCGTTCTTC. This codes for CAISPGTGRAFF.

This clonotype appeared a few times. The chain uses TRBV25-1 and TRBJ2-1, with D hard to call. The CDR3 runs 15 residues. Per the germline V gene, CDR1 is MGHDK and CDR2 is SYGVNS. V was pared by 1 base and J by 10 bases, with 17 bases between. CDR3 DNA sequence: TGTGCCAGCAGTGAATTGGGCGGTTCCCAAGTCGAGCAGTTCTTC. This codes for CASSELGGSQVEQFF.

J is TRBJ2-7 and V is TRBV5-5; D might be TRBD1 (5 bases). The V gene lost 10 bases and the J gene lost 6 bases, with 17 bases spanning the gap. From germline, CDR1 is SGHKS and CDR2 YYEKEE (reference sequence). The CDR3 extends over 12 amino acids. CDR3 nucleotide sequence: TGTGCCCATCGGACGGACACAGTCGAGCAGTACTTC. It specifies CAHRTDTVEQYF.

This clonotype was found a few times. The V and J genes are TRBV4-3 and TRBJ1-1; D unclear. V lost 1 base to trimming and J lost 7 bases, with 10 bases between them. The germline V gene encodes CDR1 LGHNA and CDR2 YSLEER. The CDR3 runs to 13 residues. The CDR3 reads CASSQGLLFEAFF. The CDR3 DNA reads as TGCGCCAGCAGCCAAGGGCTGCTATTTGAAGCTTTCTTT.

This clonotype was counted between two and nine times. V is TRBV4-3 and J is TRBJ2-1; perhaps TRBD2 as D (5 bases). This CDR3 contains 16 residues. V was trimmed by 0 bases and J by 4 bases, leaving 13 bases between them. Germline loops: CDR1 LGHNA, CDR2 YSLEER. For the CDR3, the DNA is TGCGCCAGCAGCCAAGATTGGGAGCGTCAGTACAATGAGCAGTTCTTC. The encoded protein is CASSQDWERQYNEQFF.

This clonotype was observed a handful of times. The chain employs TRBV29-1 and TRBJ1-1; D not certain. Trimming took 5 bases from V and 7 from J, leaving 17 bases between them. The germline V gene encodes CDR1 SQVTM and CDR2 ANQGSEA. This CDR3 region has 13 residues. Here the CDR3 DNA reads TGCAGCGTTCCCCCTATCGGCAAAAATGAAGCTTTCTTT. This translates into CSVPPIGKNEAFF.

CDR3 in DNA: TGTGCCAGCAGGTCGGTCGGGGGCAGGATTAGCACAGATACGCAGTATTTT. Amino acid sequence: CASRSVGGRISTDTQYF. The rearrangement joins TRBV2 to TRBJ2-3; D possibly matches TRBD1 or TRBD2 (6 bases each). Trimming cost V 6 bases and J 0 bases, with 19 bases left between them. Germline values: CDR1 SNHLY, CDR2 FYNNEI. The CDR3 totals 17 residues.

The gene calls are TRBV25-1 and TRBJ1-4; D may be TRBD1 (6 bases). The CDR3 covers 15 residues. The V gene lost 5 bases and the J gene lost 0 bases, with 10 bases spanning the gap. The germline CDR1 and CDR2 sequences are MGHDK and SYGVNS. This CDR3 reads CASSRGLATNEKLFF. DNA of the CDR3: TGTGCCAGCAGTCGGGGGCTCGCAACTAATGAAAAACTGTTTTTT.

This clonotype was seen a few times. The gene calls are TRBV9 and TRBJ2-1, with unresolved D. V was cut by 4 bases and J by 4 bases, with 18 bases left in between. The CDR3 has 16 amino acids. From germline, CDR1 is SGDLS and CDR2 YYNGEE. The CDR3: CASSPPPNGAYNEQFF. The CDR3 DNA reads as TGTGCCAGCAGCCCCCCACCGAACGGCGCTTACAATGAGCAGTTCTTC.

This clonotype has more than one count but fewer than ten. This rearrangement joins TRBV10-3 to TRBJ2-5; D perhaps matches TRBD2 (5 bases). Germline V gene lookup returns CDR1 ENHRY and CDR2 SYGVKD. The CDR3 extends over 14 amino acids. V lost 3 bases, J lost 4 bases, and 12 bases lay in between. This CDR3 reads CAISEGSGSETQYF. The CDR3 nucleotides are TGTGCCATCAGTGAAGGTTCGGGGTCAGAGACCCAGTACTTC.

V usage is TRBV25-1 and J usage is TRBJ1-4; 7 nucleotides align to TRBD1. J lost 3 bases, V lost 0 bases, and 4 bases had no gene match. This CDR3 contains 16 residues. Germline CDR1 is MGHDK and CDR2 is SYGVNS. Here the CDR3 DNA reads TGTGCCAGCAGTGAATACAGACAGGGAGCTAATGAAAAACTGTTTTTT. Translated: CASSEYRQGANEKLFF.

J is TRBJ1-1 and V is TRBV7-2; 8 positions match TRBD1. The CDR3 runs to 14 residues. Losses at the gene ends were 4 bases for V and 5 bases for J; bases not matched to a gene: 6. Germline values: CDR1 SGHTA, CDR2 FQGNSA. The CDR3 is CASSYWTGKTEAFF. DNA of the CDR3: TGTGCCAGCAGCTACTGGACAGGGAAGACTGAAGCTTTCTTT.

This clonotype has only a few counts. The V and J genes are TRBV7-8 and TRBJ2-7, with 7 nucleotides matching TRBD2. Germline lookup yields CDR1 SGHVS and CDR2 FQNEAQ. The CDR3 is made up of 15 amino acids. J was trimmed by 3 bases and V by 5 bases; bases with no gene match: 10. The CDR3 DNA follows: TGTGCCAGCAGCCCGGTGGGAGGGTCTATCTACGAGCAGTACTTC. Protein: CASSPVGGSIYEQYF.

As for this clonotype: A read error may explain this, as a much larger clone is one base away. This chain connects TRBV28 to TRBJ1-1, with a tentative D call TRBD1 (5 bases). This CDR3 is built from 12 residues. Between the trimmed V and J ends, which lost 4 bases and 5 bases, there was a span of 8 bases. Germline assignment: CDR1 MDHEN and CDR2 SYDVKM. CDR3 bases: TGTGCCAGCAGTTGGGGGAGGACTGAAGCTTTCTTT. Protein: CASSWGRTEAFF.

The gene calls are TRBV19 and TRBJ1-1; 7 positions match TRBD1. V lost 5 bases, J lost 4 bases, and 7 bases stayed unmatched. Germline V gene data show CDR1 as LNHDA and CDR2 as SQIVND (reference sequence). The CDR3 covers 14 residues. The CDR3, as DNA: TGTGCCAGTAGTGGGCGACAGGGCGGCACTGAAGCTTTCTTT. Translating gives CASSGRQGGTEAFF.

The chain is built from TRBV29-1 and TRBJ2-3; possible D gene TRBD1, 5 bases. This CDR3 is built from 13 residues. Germline V gene lookup returns CDR1 SQVTM and CDR2 ANQGSEA. Trimming removed 4 bases at V and 5 bases at J, with 13 bases between. CDR3 residues: CSVGAWGQDTQYF. For the CDR3, the DNA is TGCAGCGTTGGGGCCTGGGGCCAAGATACGCAGTATTTT.

This clonotype turned up a few times. The V call is TRBV15, the J call TRBJ2-2; D might be TRBD2 (5 bases). Trimming shortened V by 5 bases and J by 1 base, and 14 bases separated the two germline ends. This CDR3 region has 16 residues. Germline CDR1 LNHNV, CDR2 YYDKDF (reference sequence). This CDR3 is CATSAPQAGNTGELFF. In DNA, the CDR3 is TGTGCCACCAGCGCCCCTCAGGCGGGGAACACCGGGGAGCTGTTTTTT. Full variable domain (remainder filled in from reference TRBV15 and TRBJ2-2): DAMVIQNPRYQVTQFGKPVTLSCSQTLNHNVMYWYQQKSSQAPKLLFHYYDKDFNNEADTPDNFQSRRPNTSFCFLDIRSPGLGDTAMYLCATSAPQAGNTGELFFGEGSRLTVL.

CDR3 DNA sequence: TGTGCCAGCCTTGGGGACAGGCAAGAGACCCAGTACTTC. Residues: CASLGDRQETQYF. The chain links TRBV2 to TRBJ2-5; TRBD1 agrees at 8 bases. Germline CDR1 and CDR2: SNHLY and FYNNEI. The ends lost 8 bases at V and 2 bases at J; junction bases unmatched: 4. This CDR3 is 13 amino acids long.

This clonotype was detected only once. V usage is TRBV10-2 and J usage is TRBJ2-2; 7 positions agree with TRBD2. The CDR3 is 13 residues long. After removal of 11 bases from V and 0 bases from J, the junction contained 3 bases not matched to a gene. Germline V gene sequence: CDR1 WSHSY, CDR2 SAAADI. Here the CDR3 reads CAGRDSNTGELFF. In nucleotides, the CDR3 is TGCGCCGGGAGGGACTCGAACACCGGGGAGCTGTTTTTT.

This clonotype was counted between two and nine times. V is TRBV15 and J is TRBJ2-7; D not resolved. The CDR3 loop spans 12 amino acids. V gave up 0 bases and J gave up 6 bases, with 6 bases separating them. The germline V gene has CDR1 LNHNV and CDR2 YYDKDF (reference sequence). The CDR3 DNA is TGTGCCACCAGCAGAGATTGGGGCGAGCAGTACTTC. Amino acid sequence: CATSRDWGEQYF. Complete variable domain (other parts from reference TRBV15 and TRBJ2-7): DAMVIQNPRYQVTQFGKPVTLSCSQTLNHNVMYWYQQKSSQAPKLLFHYYDKDFNNEADTPDNFQSRRPNTSFCFLDIRSPGLGDTAMYLCATSRDWGEQYFGPGTRLTVT.

This clonotype was found a few times. The chain joins TRBV7-2 to TRBJ2-7; 9 bases are a match to TRBD2. The CDR3 is 15 amino acids. Germline lookup yields CDR1 SGHTA and CDR2 FQGNSA. J lost 0 bases, V lost 1 base, and 1 base had no gene match. CDR3 sequence reads: CASSLVGLASYEQYF. The CDR3, as DNA: TGTGCCAGCAGCTTAGTGGGACTAGCCTCCTACGAGCAGTACTTC.

The J gene is TRBJ2-1, the V gene TRBV29-1; 7 nucleotides line up with TRBD2. Losses at the gene ends were 3 bases for V and 5 bases for J; bases not matched to a gene: 4. The germline CDR1 and CDR2 sequences are SQVTM and ANQGSEA. The CDR3 consists of 13 residues. The CDR3 sequence is CSVDGGVNNEQFF. For the CDR3, the DNA is TGCAGCGTTGATGGGGGGGTGAACAATGAGCAGTTCTTC.

This chain connects TRBV20-1 to TRBJ1-5, with unresolved D. Germline assignment: CDR1 DFQATT and CDR2 SNEGSKA (reference sequence). Trimming removed 5 bases at V and 0 bases at J, with 5 bases between. The CDR3 length is 12 residues. CDR3 protein: CSAVYSNQPQHF. In DNA form, the CDR3 reads TGCAGTGCTGTTTATAGCAATCAGCCCCAGCATTTT.